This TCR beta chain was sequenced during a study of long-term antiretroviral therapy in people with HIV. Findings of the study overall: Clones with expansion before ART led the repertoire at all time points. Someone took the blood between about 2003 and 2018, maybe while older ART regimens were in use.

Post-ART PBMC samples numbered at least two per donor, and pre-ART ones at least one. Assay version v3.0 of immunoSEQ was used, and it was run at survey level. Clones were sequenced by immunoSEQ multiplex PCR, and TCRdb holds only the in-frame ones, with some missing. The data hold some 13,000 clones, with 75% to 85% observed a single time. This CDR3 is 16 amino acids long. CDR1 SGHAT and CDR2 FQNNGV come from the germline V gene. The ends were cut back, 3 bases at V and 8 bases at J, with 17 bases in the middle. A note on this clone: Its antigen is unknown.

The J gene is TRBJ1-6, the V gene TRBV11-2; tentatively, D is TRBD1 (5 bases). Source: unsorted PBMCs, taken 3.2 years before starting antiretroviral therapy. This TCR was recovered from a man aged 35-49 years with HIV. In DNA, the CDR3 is TGTGCCAGCAGCTTGCCGGGGGACCGCCAGGATTCACCCCTCCACTTT. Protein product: CASSLPGDRQDSPLHF.